This TCR beta chain was documented in a study of T cell clonotyping in hematopoietic cell transplantation. As to this clone: Its antigen is unknown.

The CDR3 runs to 17 residues. The germline V and J ends were trimmed by 0 bases and 4 bases, with 16 bases remaining between them. Germline loops: CDR1 SGHNT, CDR2 YYREEE (reference sequence). Study-wide results and caveats: Pathologically expanded recipient clonotypes increased progressively from day 30 to day 180 as diversity fell.

Some clones are missing from TCRdb's copy, which holds only in-frame ones; the method was immunoSEQ multiplex PCR. The data show about 70,000 clones, around 94% seen once. The chain carries TRBV5-4 and TRBJ2-2; TRBD1 is a possible D gene (7 bases). The source is a man between 45 and 60 years old in good health. Some clones in this sample may be carry-over from other donors' samples. The sequencing input was peripheral blood mononuclear cells. CDR3 sequence: CASSLERGTVGTGELFF. CDR3 nucleotide sequence: TGTGCCAGCAGCTTGGAACGGGGGACAGTAGGCACCGGGGAGCTGTTTTTT.